This T cell receptor beta chain was documented in a study of blood T cell repertoires in COVID-19. This clone was picked up one time. Assay used: immunoSEQ multiplex PCR; TCRdb lists only in-frame clones, some missing. The table has 310,000 or so clones, around 87% seen once. From germline, CDR1 is KGHDR and CDR2 SFDVKD. V dropped 3 bases and J dropped 8; count of bases not matched to a gene: 9. This CDR3 is built from 15 residues. This receptor was identified in a woman between 18 and 30 years old with acute COVID-19. Specimen: PBMCs or T cells enriched from blood (not recorded which). The rearrangement uses TRBV24-1 and TRBJ2-3, with TRBD2 matching 8 bases. CDR3 sequence: CATSDPGTRPVTQYF. The CDR3 nucleotides read TGTGCCACCAGTGATCCCGGGACTAGACCTGTTACGCAGTATTTT.